The 13 T cell receptor beta chains given below trace back to one sample, sequenced in a study of tumor-infiltrating lymphocytes in primary liver carcinoma. cDNA specific to TCR beta was made from around 450 ng of total RNA, with a constant-region primer employed for priming. The TCR beta library was amplified through three nested multiplex PCR rounds in a modified ARM-PCR procedure. TRBV1-TRBV30 forward primers paired with a C-beta reverse primer drove the first two PCR rounds, roughly 10 cycles each. Using its own MiXCR run on the multiplex PCR reads, TCRdb lists one record per CDR3 protein. The top ten clones hold approximately 41% of a sample with tens of thousands of distinct CDR3 sequences, around 64% of them seen once. Each 20-30 mg portion of unsorted bulk tissue served as the source for co-extraction of RNA and DNA. The sequencing sample was made of liver tumor tissue from sampling region 4. Noted subset: tumor region T4, right-lateral pole. Every receptor here comes from a middle-aged man with primary liver carcinoma and hepatitis B virus infection.

V is TRBV29-1 and J is TRBJ2-3; 8 positions match TRBD1. CDR3 length: 20 amino acids. Trimming removed 5 bases from V and 2 bases from J; junction bases left unmatched: 24. Looked up from germline, CDR1 is SQVTM and CDR2 is ANQGSEA. The CDR3 DNA reads TGCAGCGTTAATGATACCACTGGACAGGGCAAATCCCCTTTCACAGATACGCAGTATTTT. It is translated as CSVNDTTGQGKSPFTDTQYF.

The table lists this clonotype with a count of one. Possible read error: a much larger clone is one base away. No conserved phenylalanine or tryptophan ends this CDR3, so it is likely a read error. This chain connects TRBV2 to TRBJ2-1; D call uncertain. The V gene's germline CDR1 is SNHLY and CDR2 FYNNEI. The length of the CDR3 is 13 residues. V lost 2 bases and J lost 3, with 5 bases in between. CDR3 DNA sequence: TGTGCCAGCAGTGAACAAGTCTACAATGAGCAGTTCCTC. This encodes CASSEQVYNEQFL.

There are many counts of this clonotype. The chain combines TRBV6-2 or TRBV6-3 with TRBJ2-5; maybe TRBD1 (5 bases). This CDR3 has 14 residues. The ends were cut back, 8 bases at V and 5 bases at J, with 18 bases in the middle. Germline V CDR1 and CDR2: MNHEY, SVGEGT. The DNA for the CDR3 is TGTGCCAGCTCTACGCAGGGCGGAGTCGAGACCCAGTACTTC. Protein: CASSTQGGVETQYF.

Worth noting for this clonotype: At one of its ends the junction is not consistent with the germline gene, which may arise from a read error. V and J are TRBV4-2 and TRBJ1-1; possibly TRBD1 for D (6 bases). The CDR3 has 17 residues. The V gene's germline CDR1 is LGHNA and CDR2 YNFKEQ. The CDR3 sequence: CAGSQEYVQGFWAEAFF. For the CDR3, the DNA is TGTGCCGGCAGCCAAGAGTACGTACAGGGTTTTTGGGCTGAAGCTTTCTTT.

In regard to this clonotype: The junction and the germline gene differ at one end; a read error may be behind it. The V gene is TRBV11-2, the J gene TRBJ2-3, with 9 bases aligning to TRBD2. Germline CDR1 and CDR2: SGHAT and FQNNGV. This CDR3 contains 15 residues. The CDR3 nucleotides are TGTGCCAGCAGCACCGAGACTAGCGGCATAGATACGCACTATTTT. This sequence encodes CASSTETSGIDTHYF.

Turning to this clonotype: A read error may account for a junction end that differs from germline. The chain has TRBV28 and TRBJ1-5; no firm D call. This CDR3 comprises 14 residues. Germline V gene lookup returns CDR1 MDHEN and CDR2 SYDVKM. The CDR3 DNA sequence: TGTGCCAGCTCACTCATACGGTTAAATCAGCCCCAACATTTT. Translation: CASSLIRLNQPQHF.

The V call is TRBV29-1, the J call TRBJ2-1, with 9 bases that match TRBD2. Germline V gives CDR1 SQVTM, CDR2 ANQGSEA. The trim removed 8 bases at V and 9 bases at J, leaving 11 bases unmatched. The CDR3 is 13 amino acids. Written as DNA, the CDR3 is TGCAGCACTGGACTAGCGAGAGCGACTGAGCAGTTCTTC. The encoded protein is CSTGLARATEQFF.

Points on this clonotype: A much more abundant neighbour one base away suggests this may be a read error. The J gene is TRBJ2-1, the V gene TRBV5-5; 10 bases map to TRBD2. The CDR3 is made up of 17 amino acids. In germline, CDR1 is SGHKS, CDR2 YYEKEE (reference sequence). DNA for the CDR3: TGTGCTAGCAGTCGGGCTCTAGGCCTAGCGGGAGAAAATGAGAAGTTCTTC. Its translation: CASSRALGLAGENEKFF.

Concerning this clonotype itself: A read error may produce the germline difference seen at one junction end. The chain recombines TRBV6-1 with TRBJ2-5; D is perhaps TRBD1 (6 bases). Germline-derived CDR1 and CDR2 are MNHNS and SASEGT. CDR3 length equals 15 residues. This CDR3 is CTSRVPGQGKETQYF. In nucleotides, the CDR3 is TGTACCAGCAGAGTCCCGGGACAAGGCAAAGAGACCCAGTACTTC.

This chain joins TRBV5-4 and TRBJ2-7, with 9 bases that match TRBD2. CDR1 and CDR2 (germline): SGHNT, YYREEE (reference sequence). V was pared by 6 bases and J by 1 base, with 5 bases of the junction left unmatched. This CDR3 is 14 amino acids long. The chain's CDR3 is CASTVSGSSYEQYF. The CDR3 bases are TGTGCCAGCACCGTTAGCGGGAGTTCCTACGAGCAGTACTTC.

On this clonotype itself: A much larger clone sits a single nucleotide away, making a read error possible. This chain joins TRBV5-1 and TRBJ1-5; no clear D gene. The CDR3 spans 13 residues. The germline V gene encodes CDR1 SGHRS and CDR2 YFSETQ. CDR3: CTSSLGSNQPQHF. The CDR3 coding sequence is TGCACCAGCAGCTTGGGTAGCAATCAGCCCCAGCATTTT. Filled out from reference TRBV5-1 and TRBJ1-5, the complete variable domain reads KAGVTQTPRYLIKTRGQQVTLSCSPISGHRSVSWYQQTPGQGLQFLFEYFSETQRNKGNFPGRFSGRQFSNSRSEMNVSTLELGDSALYLCTSSLGSNQPQHFGDGTRLSIL.

To note about this clonotype: This sequence may be a read error, since a much larger clone differs from it by one base. The genes are TRBV27 and TRBJ2-1; D not resolved. The CDR3 covers 12 residues. V lost 9 bases and J 5 bases, leaving 11 bases between the germline ends. Germline V lookup: CDR1 MNHEY, CDR2 SMNVEV (reference sequence). CDR3 sequence reads: CARSQTNNEQFF. CDR3 nucleotide sequence: TGTGCCAGAAGTCAAACCAACAATGAGCAGTTCTTC.

About this clonotype: The germline gene is not matched at one end of the junction; a read error may be the cause. CDR3 coding DNA: TGTCCCAGCAGCTTGGGACTAGCGGCCACAGATACACAGTATTTT. Translation gives CPSSLGLAATDTQYF. The J gene is TRBJ2-3, the V gene TRBV5-4, with 11 bases that match TRBD2. The CDR3 is 15 residues long. Germline V lookup: CDR1 SGHNT, CDR2 YYREEE (reference sequence).